Listed below are T cell receptor beta chains from one sample, sequenced in a study of blood T cell repertoires in COVID-19. Sequencing used immunoSEQ multiplex PCR; TCRdb keeps in-frame clones, though not all of them. The table lists about 180,000 clones, more than 75% of them singletons. Sequencing was carried out using peripheral blood. The receptors were sampled from a woman in her seventies with COVID-19, enrolled during active disease. The CDR3 runs from the conserved cysteine through the conserved F or W. The D gene is left open where the match is weak. A clone size is listed for some rows: how often the clone was seen (once, few, many), or a class if it is expanded.

v_gene	j_gene	abundance	d_gene	CDR3nt	CDR3aa
TRBV19	TRBJ1-1	.	TRBD1	TGTGCCAGTAGTGGACCGGGACAGAGGAACACTGAAGCTTTCTTT	CASSGPGQRNTEAFF
TRBV5-1	TRBJ1-6	.	.	TGCGCCAGCAGCTTGGTTTCGGGGATAGGAGGTTCACCCCTCCACTTT	CASSLVSGIGGSPLHF
TRBV19	TRBJ1-2	.	.	TGTGCCAGTAGTCCCCTGGGGGGAGCTAACTATGGCTACACCTTC	CASSPLGGANYGYTF
TRBV18	TRBJ1-2	few	.	TGTGCCAGCTCACCGGCAGAACAAGCTAACTATGGCTACACCTTC	CASSPAEQANYGYTF
TRBV5-8	TRBJ2-7	.	.	TGTGCCAGCAGTTTTCGGGCCGGGGGCGAGCAGTACTTC	CASSFRAGGEQYF
TRBV19	TRBJ1-5	.	TRBD1	TGTGCCACCGGAGCGACAGGGTCGGGGAATCAGCCCCAGCATTTT	CATGATGSGNQPQHF
TRBV10-3	TRBJ1-3	.	.	TGTGCCATCAGCTTCACAGGTATCTCTGGAAACACCATATATTTT	CAISFTGISGNTIYF
TRBV9	TRBJ2-7	.	.	TGTGCCAGCAGCAGCCGGGACACTTCCTCCTACGAGCAGTACTTC	CASSSRDTSSYEQYF
TRBV5-1	TRBJ2-3	.	.	TGCGCCAGCAGCTTACCTACAGAACTCGATACGCAGTATTTT	CASSLPTELDTQYF
TRBV3-1/TRBV3-2	TRBJ1-5	.	TRBD1	TGTGCCAGCAGCCAGACAGGGGAGGAGCCCCAGCATTTT	CASSQTGEEPQHF
TRBV19	TRBJ1-1	.	.	TGTGCCAGTAGTGCCGACCCCCTAGCCCCGAACACTGAAGCTTTCTTT	CASSADPLAPNTEAFF
TRBV7-8	TRBJ1-1	.	.	TGTGCCAGCAGCACGGACAGAGAAGCTTTCTTT	CASSTDREAFF
TRBV6-5	TRBJ1-1	.	.	TGTGCCAGCAGCCTGGGGGGTGCGAACACTGAAGCTTTCTTT	CASSLGGANTEAFF